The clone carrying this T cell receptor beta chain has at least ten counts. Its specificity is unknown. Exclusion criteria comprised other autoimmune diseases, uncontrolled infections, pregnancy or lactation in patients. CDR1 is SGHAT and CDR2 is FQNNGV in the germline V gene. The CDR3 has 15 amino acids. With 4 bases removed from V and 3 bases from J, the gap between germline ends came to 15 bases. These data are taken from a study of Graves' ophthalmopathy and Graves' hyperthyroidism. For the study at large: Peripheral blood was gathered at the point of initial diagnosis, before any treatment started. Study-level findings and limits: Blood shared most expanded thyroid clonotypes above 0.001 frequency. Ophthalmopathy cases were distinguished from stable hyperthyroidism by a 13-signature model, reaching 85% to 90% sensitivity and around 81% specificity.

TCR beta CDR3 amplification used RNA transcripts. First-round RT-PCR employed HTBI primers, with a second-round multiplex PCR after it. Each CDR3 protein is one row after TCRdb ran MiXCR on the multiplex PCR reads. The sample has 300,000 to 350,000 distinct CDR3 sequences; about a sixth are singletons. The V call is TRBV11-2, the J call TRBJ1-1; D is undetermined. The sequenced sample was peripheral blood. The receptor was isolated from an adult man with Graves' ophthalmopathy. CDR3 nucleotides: TGTGCCAGCAGCTCCCCCGAGAGGGATGACACTGAAGCTTTCTTT. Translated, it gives CASSSPERDDTEAFF.